Below, 18 T cell receptor beta chains from the same sample are listed, as sequenced in a study of neurological immune-mediated disorders (dated by TCRdb to the late 2010s). Library creation used 5' RACE. Instrument used: Illumina HiSeq 2500. TCRdb reprocessing: public reads trimmed at Q25 with fastp, clones called with MiXCR, in-frame beta chains kept. Rows with a matching CDR3 protein are joined into one entry that keeps the most common DNA and genes. The sample table contains 75,000 to 90,000 distinct CDR3 sequences; only one count was recorded for 10% to 13% of them. The ten largest make up about 1.8% of the sample. The sequenced material came from PBMCs. The receptors stem from a man aged 35 to 55 in good health.

This clonotype was observed many times. The chain couples TRBV5-5 to TRBJ2-3; 10 nucleotides match TRBD2. Looked up from germline, CDR1 is SGHKS and CDR2 is YYEKEE (reference sequence). The V gene end was trimmed by 4 bases and the J gene end by 4 bases; junction bases not matched to a gene: 6. This CDR3 has 15 residues. The CDR3 here is CASSQRGGHADTQYF. DNA of the CDR3: TGTGCCAGCAGCCAGCGGGGGGGCCACGCAGATACGCAGTATTTT.

The rearrangement joins TRBV19 to TRBJ2-7; 8 bases fit TRBD1. The CDR3 has 13 residues. The trim removed 2 bases at V and 13 bases at J, leaving 10 bases unmatched. Germline-derived CDR1 and CDR2 are LNHDA and SQIVND (reference sequence). The CDR3 DNA sequence: TGTGCCAGTAGTATAAAGTTCGGAGACAGGGGATACTTC. Translating gives CASSIKFGDRGYF.

This clonotype came up many times. The J gene is TRBJ2-3, the V gene TRBV7-6; D remains unclear. Germline V gene sequence: CDR1 SGHVS, CDR2 FNYEAQ. The CDR3 contains 13 residues. Between the trimmed V and J ends, which lost 4 bases and 2 bases, there was a span of 7 bases. CDR3 amino acids: CASSSPATDTQYF. CDR3 coding DNA: TGTGCCAGCAGCTCGCCGGCCACAGATACGCAGTATTTT.

In this sample, this clonotype is medium-sized. This chain uses TRBV7-2 with TRBJ2-7; D remains unclear. Per the germline V gene, CDR1 is SGHTA and CDR2 is FQGNSA. V was trimmed by 1 base and J by 6 bases, leaving 4 bases between them. The CDR3 covers 11 residues. This CDR3 reads CASSLDREQYF. CDR3 coding DNA: TGTGCCAGCAGCTTAGATCGCGAGCAGTACTTC.

V gene TRBV28 combines with J gene TRBJ2-3; 7 bases line up with TRBD2. The CDR3 is made up of 16 amino acids. CDR1 and CDR2 (germline): MDHEN, SYDVKM. Trimming took 9 bases from V and 6 from J; bases not matched to a gene: 18. CDR3 sequence: CARSSGTTLARDTQYF. For the CDR3, the DNA is TGTGCCAGAAGCTCCGGGACTACCCTCGCGAGGGATACGCAGTATTTT.

The sample holds a few counts of this clonotype. The chain employs TRBV6-5 and TRBJ2-7; tentatively, D is TRBD2 (5 bases). Trimming cost V 7 bases and J 4 bases, with 17 bases left between them. CDR3 length equals 14 residues. The germline V gene has CDR1 MNHEY and CDR2 SVGAGI. DNA for the CDR3: TGTGCCAGCACCGGGATAGGGCCCAGTTACGAGCAGTACTTC. It translates to CASTGIGPSYEQYF.

This clonotype was detected ten times or more. The chain combines TRBV2 with TRBJ2-7, with D hard to call. Germline CDR1 SNHLY, CDR2 FYNNEI. The CDR3 spans 13 residues. V was clipped by 1 base and J by 0 bases, with 4 bases between them. CDR3 nucleotide sequence: TGTGCCAGCAGTGAAGGTCTCTCCTACGAGCAGTACTTC. It specifies CASSEGLSYEQYF.

This clonotype has at least ten counts. The chain couples TRBV7-3 to TRBJ2-7, with D perhaps TRBD1 or TRBD2 (6 bases each). From germline, CDR1 is SGHTA and CDR2 FQGTGA. The CDR3 length is 13 residues. V lost 2 bases and J lost 10, with 15 bases in between. CDR3 protein: CASSLEGDSTQYF. CDR3 coding DNA: TGTGCCAGCAGCTTAGAGGGGGACTCAACTCAGTACTTC.

There are many counts of this clonotype. This sequence joins TRBV28 and TRBJ2-2; no reliable D call. The CDR3 consists of 13 residues. The V gene's germline CDR1 is MDHEN and CDR2 SYDVKM. V was pared by 5 bases and J by 2 bases, with 6 bases between. This CDR3 is CASSPLNTGELFF. CDR3 nucleotide sequence: TGTGCCAGCAGTCCACTCAACACCGGGGAGCTGTTTTTT.

The sample holds many counts of this clonotype. The chain recombines TRBV27 with TRBJ2-7; D unresolved. With 0 bases removed from V and 4 bases from J, the gap between germline ends came to 7 bases. CDR1 and CDR2 (germline): MNHEY, SMNVEV (reference sequence). The CDR3 extends over 13 amino acids. This chain's CDR3 is CASSLSGGYEQYF. The DNA for the CDR3 is TGTGCCAGCAGTTTATCGGGTGGATACGAGCAGTACTTC.

This clonotype showed up just a few times. The J gene is TRBJ2-2, the V gene TRBV10-3; no definite D call. Between the trimmed V and J ends, which lost 3 bases and 1 base, there was a span of 3 bases. The germline V gene has CDR1 ENHRY and CDR2 SYGVKD. The CDR3 totals 13 residues. CDR3 DNA sequence: TGTGCCATCAGTGACGAGAACACCGGGGAGCTGTTTTTT. Translation: CAISDENTGELFF.

This clonotype occurred many times. The genes are TRBV7-2 and TRBJ1-1, with unresolved D. Trimming pared 1 base from V and 6 bases from J, leaving 3 bases between. This CDR3 spans 11 amino acids. Germline CDR1 and CDR2: SGHTA and FQGNSA. The CDR3 nucleotides are TGTGCCAGCAGCTTAGTGGCTGAAGCTTTCTTT. Protein sequence: CASSLVAEAFF.

This clonotype came up many times. V gene TRBV12-3 or TRBV12-4 combines with J gene TRBJ2-1; 11 bases align to TRBD1. V was pared by 10 bases and J by 3 bases, with 11 bases of the junction left unmatched. The CDR3 runs 16 residues. The chain's CDR3 is CATAGGQGVFYNEQFF. CDR3 coding DNA: TGTGCCACCGCGGGGGGACAGGGGGTTTTCTACAATGAGCAGTTCTTC.

This clonotype was seen ten or more times. The chain uses TRBV3-1 and TRBJ2-1; 10 nucleotides align to TRBD2. V was clipped by 4 bases and J by 1 base; unmatched bases: 7. Germline CDR1 reads LGHDT; CDR2 reads YNNKEL (reference sequence). The CDR3 loop spans 17 amino acids. The CDR3 sequence: CASSLLAGVSSYNEQFF. In DNA form, the CDR3 reads TGTGCCAGCAGCCTCCTAGCGGGGGTTTCTTCCTACAATGAGCAGTTCTTC.

This clonotype was observed many times. The rearrangement uses TRBV3-1 and TRBJ1-1; D unclear. Germline V gene sequence: CDR1 LGHDT, CDR2 YNNKEL (reference sequence). Trimming removed 0 bases from V and 1 base from J, with 12 bases in between. The CDR3 length is 16 residues. The chain's CDR3 is CASSQDGEVPNTEAFF. In nucleotides, the CDR3 is TGTGCCAGCAGCCAAGATGGGGAGGTCCCGAACACTGAAGCTTTCTTT. The variable domain in full, completed from reference TRBV3-1 and TRBJ1-1, reads DTAVSQTPKYLVTQMGNDKSIKCEQNLGHDTMYWYKQDSKKFLKIMFSYNNKELIINETVPNRFSPKSPDKAHLNLHINSLELGDSAVYFCASSQDGEVPNTEAFFGQGTRLTVV.

The sample holds many counts of this clonotype. The chain links TRBV20-1 to TRBJ2-5; unclear D gene. This CDR3 is built from 11 residues. The V end was cut by 6 bases, the J end by 1 base, with 6 bases between. Germline V gene lookup returns CDR1 DFQATT and CDR2 SNEGSKA (reference sequence). The CDR3 nucleotides read TGCAGTGCCCATCTCCAAGAGACCCAGTACTTC. Translating gives CSAHLQETQYF.

This clonotype has ten or more counts. J is TRBJ2-3 and V is TRBV5-4; D possibly corresponds to TRBD2 (6 bases). The germline CDR1 and CDR2 sequences are SGHNT and YYREEE (reference sequence). The ends were cut back, 4 bases at V and 4 bases at J, with 16 bases in the middle. This CDR3 region has 15 residues. CDR3 sequence reads: CASSPTSPTSDTQYF. CDR3 nucleotide sequence: TGTGCCAGCAGCCCCACTAGCCCTACCTCAGATACGCAGTATTTT.

This clonotype was detected many times. This chain uses TRBV5-1 with TRBJ2-5, with TRBD1 matching over 8 bases. This CDR3 comprises 16 residues. CDR1 is SGHRS and CDR2 is YFSETQ in the germline V gene. Trimming removed 1 base from V and 2 bases from J; junction bases left unmatched: 7. CDR3 coding DNA: TGCGCCAGCAGCTTGAGTCCAGGGGGCGGACAAGAGACCCAGTACTTC. Protein product: CASSLSPGGGQETQYF.